One sample yielded the 25 T cell receptor beta chains listed below, sequenced in a study of T cell responses to AZD1222 COVID-19 vaccine. Sequencing was performed with immunoSEQ multiplex PCR; in TCRdb, only in-frame clones are kept and a portion is missing. The data hold 87,000 or so clones, with nearly 90% observed a single time. The input for sequencing was peripheral blood, taken on day 0 of AZD1222 vaccination. These receptors all come from an adult in good health.

The V call is TRBV7-3, the J call TRBJ2-3; D gene ambiguous. The CDR3 has 15 amino acids. Germline V gene sequence: CDR1 SGHTA, CDR2 FQGTGA. The ends were cut back, 10 bases at V and 0 bases at J, with 17 bases in the middle. The CDR3 sequence is CAITESSASTDTQYF. The CDR3 DNA reads as TGTGCCATTACCGAGTCCTCCGCTAGCACAGATACGCAGTATTTT.

This rearrangement joins TRBV7-9 to TRBJ1-1, with D possibly TRBD1 on 5 matching bases. The CDR3 loop spans 13 amino acids. The V and J ends lost 2 bases and 1 base respectively, with 5 bases between them. Germline CDR1 is SEHNR and CDR2 is FQNEAQ (reference sequence). CDR3 amino acids: CASSLQGNTEAFF. Written as DNA, the CDR3 is TGTGCCAGCAGCTTACAGGGGAACACTGAAGCTTTCTTT.

V gene TRBV6-1 combines with J gene TRBJ2-7; no firm D call. This CDR3 has 10 amino acids. V lost 2 bases and J 4 bases, leaving 0 bases between the germline ends. Germline loops: CDR1 MNHNS, CDR2 SASEGT. CDR3 bases: TGTGCCAGCAGTGAATACGAGCAGTACTTC. This gives the protein CASSEYEQYF.

Of note for this clone: Mismatch with germline at one junction end may stem from a read error. This chain uses TRBV5-1 with TRBJ2-7; D might be TRBD2 (5 bases). The CDR3 covers 12 residues. Per the germline V gene, CDR1 is SGHRS and CDR2 is YFSETQ. The DNA for the CDR3 is TGCGCCAGCAGTTTGGACTTCTACGAGCAGTACTTC. Protein: CASSLDFYEQYF.

In its sample, this clone was seen once. This chain links TRBV9 with TRBJ1-5; the D gene is possibly TRBD1 (6 bases). The germline gives CDR1 SGDLS, CDR2 YYNGEE. V lost 0 bases and J 7 bases, leaving 14 bases between the germline ends. This CDR3 is built from 15 residues. DNA for the CDR3: TGTGCCAGCAGCGTAGACTCCATAGGGGGGCAGCCCCAGCATTTT. This encodes CASSVDSIGGQPQHF.

This chain connects TRBV19 to TRBJ1-1, with D tentatively TRBD1 (5 bases). This CDR3 contains 14 residues. The ends were cut back, 2 bases at V and 7 bases at J, with 14 bases in the middle. Per germline, CDR1 LNHDA and CDR2 SQIVND (reference sequence). As DNA, the CDR3 is TGTGCCAGTAGTATATGGGGGTTGAGTCATGAAGCTTTCTTT. It codes for CASSIWGLSHEAFF. The entire variable domain, with the rest obtained from reference TRBV19 and TRBJ1-1, is as follows: DGGITQSPKYLFRKEGQNVTLSCEQNLNHDAMYWYRQDPGQGLRLIYYSQIVNDFQKGDIAEGYSVSREKKESFPLTVTSAQKNPTAFYLCASSIWGLSHEAFFGQGTRLTVV.

The chain couples TRBV9 to TRBJ2-3, with D tentatively TRBD2 (6 bases). Trimming removed 0 bases at V and 3 bases at J, with 14 bases between. The CDR3 covers 16 residues. Germline V CDR1 and CDR2: SGDLS, YYNGEE. The CDR3 region has the DNA TGTGCCAGCAGCGTAGGGACTATCAGTTCTACAGATACGCAGTATTTT. Encoded protein: CASSVGTISSTDTQYF.

This clone was counted once. The gene calls are TRBV7-8 and TRBJ1-3, with TRBD1 as a possible D gene (6 bases). V was shortened by 5 bases and J by 1 base, with 9 bases between the two germline ends. Germline CDR1 is SGHVS and CDR2 is FQNEAQ. The CDR3 spans 14 residues. The CDR3 protein is CASSQGRSGNTIYF. The CDR3 DNA follows: TGTGCCAGCAGCCAGGGGAGGTCTGGAAACACCATATATTTT.

In this sample, this clone turned up a few times. The chain recombines TRBV5-5 with TRBJ2-2; 8 bases line up with TRBD1. This CDR3 spans 16 amino acids. Germline CDR1 and CDR2: SGHKS and YYEKEE (reference sequence). The J segment lost 3 bases and the V segment lost 3 bases, leaving 7 bases of the junction unmatched. CDR3 sequence: CASSSHRGTDTGELFF. CDR3 DNA: TGTGCCAGCAGCTCCCACAGGGGGACGGACACCGGGGAGCTGTTTTTT.

The chain carries TRBV7-2 and TRBJ2-7; the D is unclear. CDR3 length equals 13 residues. The germline CDR1 and CDR2 sequences are SGHTA and FQGNSA. Trimming cost V 1 base and J 4 bases, with 8 bases left between them. The CDR3, as DNA: TGTGCCAGCAGCTTAGGGCTGAGATACGAGCAGTACTTC. It specifies CASSLGLRYEQYF.

The CDR3 loop is CASSYVGRLNTEAFF. The CDR3 DNA reads as TGTGCCAGCAGTTACGTGGGACGGTTGAACACTGAAGCTTTCTTT. The chain has TRBV6-5 and TRBJ1-1, with a weak D call TRBD1 (5 bases). In germline, CDR1 is MNHEY, CDR2 SVGAGI. V lost 2 bases to trimming and J lost 0 bases, with 10 bases between them. CDR3 length: 15 amino acids.

This clone appeared once. The chain carries TRBV7-2 and TRBJ1-2; a weak D match, TRBD1 (5 bases). CDR3 length equals 11 residues. Germline V gene data show CDR1 as SGHTA and CDR2 as FQGNSA. V was trimmed by 5 bases and J by 7 bases, leaving 8 bases between them. CDR3 in amino acids: CASSLGLGYTF. In nucleotides, the CDR3 is TGTGCCAGCAGCCTGGGACTTGGCTACACCTTC. The full variable domain, rest sourced from reference TRBV7-2 and TRBJ1-2, is GAGVSQSPSNKVTEKGKDVELRCDPISGHTALYWYRQSLGQGLEFLIYFQGNSAPDKSGLPSDRFSAERTGGSVSTLTIQRTQQEDSAVYLCASSLGLGYTFGSGTRLTVV.

This sequence joins TRBV5-4 and TRBJ1-2; D call uncertain. CDR3 size: 15 residues. Deletions cut 0 bases from V and 6 bases from J, with 15 bases between. Germline lookup yields CDR1 SGHNT and CDR2 YYREEE (reference sequence). The CDR3 loop reads CASSLVPIISHGYTF. The CDR3 nucleotides read TGTGCCAGCAGCTTGGTCCCCATAATAAGTCATGGCTACACCTTC. Drawing the rest from reference TRBV5-4 and TRBJ1-2, the complete variable domain is ETGVTQSPTHLIKTRGQQVTLRCSSQSGHNTVSWYQQALGQGPQFIFQYYREEENGRGNFPPRFSGLQFPNYSSELNVNALELDDSALYLCASSLVPIISHGYTFGSGTRLTVV.

The CDR3 sequence: CASSFWGPGADTQYF. In DNA form, the CDR3 reads TGTGCCAGCAGCTTTTGGGGGCCGGGGGCAGATACGCAGTATTTT. This chain connects TRBV7-8 to TRBJ2-3, with D perhaps being TRBD1 or TRBD2 (6 bases each). This CDR3 has 15 residues. Trimming removed 3 bases at V and 4 bases at J, with 14 bases between. Germline lookup yields CDR1 SGHVS and CDR2 FQNEAQ.

V is TRBV6-2 or TRBV6-3 and J is TRBJ2-1; perhaps TRBD2 as D (5 bases). There are 12 residues in the CDR3. The ends were cut back, 8 bases at V and 9 bases at J, with 14 bases in the middle. Looked up from germline, CDR1 is MNHEY and CDR2 is SVGEGT. CDR3 in amino acids: CASGHTRTEQFF. The CDR3 DNA reads TGTGCCAGCGGCCACACTAGGACTGAGCAGTTCTTC.

J is TRBJ2-7 and V is TRBV14; D call uncertain. V was cut by 1 base and J by 3 bases, with 10 bases left in between. This CDR3 region has 14 residues. Germline lookup yields CDR1 SGHDN and CDR2 FVKESK. The CDR3 DNA is TGTGCCAGCAGCCAAGTCGGGTCCCACTACGAGCAGTACTTC. Encoded protein: CASSQVGSHYEQYF.

This chain's CDR3 is CASSTTRVQPQHF. CDR3 nucleotide sequence: TGTGCCAGCAGTACGACTCGGGTTCAGCCCCAGCATTTT. V and J are TRBV6-2 or TRBV6-3 and TRBJ1-5; D not certain. CDR3 length equals 13 residues. The V end lost 5 bases, the J end lost 6 bases, and 11 bases lay between the germline ends. Germline loops: CDR1 MNHEY, CDR2 SVGEGT.

This chain uses TRBV6-5 with TRBJ1-1; 11 bases are shared with TRBD1. Germline CDR1 and CDR2: MNHEY and SVGAGI. The ends lost 6 bases at V and 8 bases at J; junction bases unmatched: 5. The CDR3 has 13 residues. CDR3 protein: CASSPDRGLEAFF. CDR3 nucleotides: TGTGCCAGCAGCCCGGACAGGGGGCTGGAAGCTTTCTTT.

In DNA, the CDR3 is TGTGCCAGCAGTGAAGAGTCTGGGTTTCAAGAGACCCAGTACTTC. Translation: CASSEESGFQETQYF. V gene TRBV2 combines with J gene TRBJ2-5, with unresolved D. CDR1 is SNHLY and CDR2 is FYNNEI in the germline V gene. V lost 1 base to trimming and J lost 2 bases, with 11 bases between them. The CDR3 runs 15 residues.

This chain connects TRBV2 to TRBJ1-5; the D gene is possibly TRBD1 (6 bases). Trimming left V 4 bases short and J 11 bases short, with 9 bases between. CDR3 length equals 11 residues. From germline, CDR1 is SNHLY and CDR2 FYNNEI. The chain's CDR3 is CASSADRTQHF. The CDR3 DNA is TGTGCCAGCAGTGCCGACAGGACCCAGCATTTT. Together with reference TRBV2 and TRBJ1-5, the CDR3 gives the full variable domain: EPEVTQTPSHQVTQMGQEVILRCVPISNHLYFYWYRQILGQKVEFLVSFYNNEISEKSEIFDDQFSVERPDGSNFTLKIRSTKLEDSAMYFCASSADRTQHFGDGTRLSIL.

V usage is TRBV29-1 and J usage is TRBJ2-3; 7 positions match TRBD2. V dropped 0 bases and J dropped 5; count of bases not matched to a gene: 2. This CDR3 comprises 13 residues. Germline CDR1 reads SQVTM; CDR2 reads ANQGSEA. The CDR3 protein is CSVEDGLVDTQYF. The CDR3 coding sequence is TGCAGCGTTGAAGACGGACTAGTAGATACGCAGTATTTT.

J is TRBJ2-3 and V is TRBV13; the D gene is possibly TRBD2 (6 bases). The CDR3 spans 12 residues. Trimming shortened V by 5 bases and J by 5 bases, and 8 bases separated the two germline ends. Per germline, CDR1 PRHDT and CDR2 FYEKMQ (reference sequence). The CDR3 region is CASSRGRDTQYF. The CDR3, as DNA: TGTGCCAGCAGCCGGGGGAGAGATACGCAGTATTTT.

The chain links TRBV9 to TRBJ2-3, with 8 bases identical to TRBD1. Germline-derived CDR1 and CDR2 are SGDLS and YYNGEE. V lost 3 bases, J lost 0 bases, and 6 bases stayed unmatched. This CDR3 is built from 16 residues. CDR3 DNA: TGTGCCAGCAGCGGGACAGGGATTACTAGCACAGATACGCAGTATTTT. It translates to CASSGTGITSTDTQYF.

This CDR3 reads CASSLRETQYF. CDR3 DNA: TGTGCCAGCAGCTTAAGAGAAACCCAGTACTTC. The V gene is TRBV11-1, the J gene TRBJ2-5, with unresolved D. CDR1 is SGHAT and CDR2 is FQDESV in the germline V gene (reference sequence). The V and J ends lost 2 bases and 8 bases respectively, with 6 bases between them. CDR3 length: 11 residues.

This clone was picked up one time. The rearrangement uses TRBV4-3 and TRBJ1-2, with D unclear. The CDR3 length is 14 residues. With 1 base removed from V and 4 bases from J, the gap between germline ends came to 10 bases. Per germline, CDR1 LGHNA and CDR2 YSLEER. The CDR3 protein is CASSQGPGSYGYTF. As DNA, the CDR3 is TGCGCCAGCAGCCAAGGACCAGGATCCTATGGCTACACCTTC.